The rows below give T cell receptor beta chains drawn from one sample of a study of blood T cell repertoires in COVID-19. TCRdb keeps only in-frame clones here, not all; method: immunoSEQ multiplex PCR. The sample contains a few hundred thousand clones, 90% of which appear only once. Sequenced sample: peripheral blood. The receptors shown here come from an older woman with COVID-19, enrolled during active disease. Each CDR3 is given with its conserved first and last residue. The D gene is left open where the match is weak.

cdr3_length: 16
j_call: TRBJ1-6
d_call: .
v_call: TRBV19
cdr3_aa: CASSLNRQVDRSPLHF
cdr3_nt: TGTGCCAGTAGTCTTAACAGACAGGTGGATAGGTCACCCCTCCACTTT

cdr3_length: 14
j_call: TRBJ2-7
d_call: TRBD2
v_call: TRBV28
cdr3_aa: CASSAHGGGDEQYF
cdr3_nt: TGTGCCAGCAGTGCTCATGGGGGGGGAGACGAGCAGTACTTC

cdr3_length: 12
j_call: TRBJ2-7
d_call: .
v_call: TRBV12-3/TRBV12-4
cdr3_aa: CASSFNGYEQYF
cdr3_nt: TGTGCCAGCAGTTTTAACGGCTACGAGCAGTACTTC

cdr3_length: 15
j_call: TRBJ1-6
d_call: .
v_call: TRBV6-5
cdr3_aa: CASSFGRKLNSPLHF
cdr3_nt: TGTGCCAGCAGTTTCGGGAGAAAATTAAATTCACCCCTCCACTTT

cdr3_length: 14
j_call: TRBJ2-1
d_call: TRBD1
v_call: TRBV7-2
cdr3_aa: CASSLLDRGNEQFF
cdr3_nt: TGTGCCAGCAGCTTATTAGACAGGGGGAATGAGCAGTTCTTC

cdr3_length: 13
j_call: TRBJ1-1
d_call: .
v_call: TRBV6-5
cdr3_aa: CATRVYMNTEAFF
cdr3_nt: TGTGCCACCCGGGTTTACATGAACACTGAAGCTTTCTTT

cdr3_length: 14
j_call: TRBJ2-7
d_call: TRBD1
v_call: TRBV4-3
cdr3_aa: CASSQWTGDYEQYF
cdr3_nt: TGCGCCAGCAGCCAATGGACAGGGGACTACGAGCAGTACTTC

cdr3_length: 12
j_call: TRBJ2-3
d_call: .
v_call: TRBV10-3
cdr3_aa: CAISESEWAPYF
cdr3_nt: TGTGCCATCAGTGAGTCGGAATGGGCACCATATTTT

cdr3_length: 13
j_call: TRBJ1-2
d_call: .
v_call: TRBV9
cdr3_aa: CASSVGTVYGYTF
cdr3_nt: TGTGCCAGCAGCGTAGGGACAGTATATGGCTACACCTTC

cdr3_length: 14
j_call: TRBJ2-5
d_call: .
v_call: TRBV5-1
cdr3_aa: CASSLEAGAETQYF
cdr3_nt: TGCGCCAGCAGCTTGGAGGCAGGCGCGGAGACCCAGTACTTC

cdr3_length: 13
j_call: TRBJ2-7
d_call: .
v_call: TRBV6-5
cdr3_aa: CASSPQWGDEQYF
cdr3_nt: TGTGCCAGCAGTCCTCAATGGGGGGACGAGCAGTACTTC

cdr3_length: 14
j_call: TRBJ1-1
d_call: .
v_call: TRBV7-2
cdr3_aa: CASSSRDVNTEAFF
cdr3_nt: TGTGCCAGCAGTTCCCGGGATGTGAACACTGAAGCTTTCTTT

cdr3_length: 14
j_call: TRBJ2-7
d_call: .
v_call: TRBV5-6
cdr3_aa: CASRVSGIFYEQYF
cdr3_nt: TGTGCCAGCAGGGTATCAGGGATCTTCTACGAGCAGTACTTC

cdr3_length: 14
j_call: TRBJ2-4
d_call: .
v_call: TRBV30
cdr3_aa: CAWGPAGGQDIQYF
cdr3_nt: TGTGCCTGGGGACCAGCGGGGGGACAGGACATTCAGTACTTC

cdr3_length: 14
j_call: TRBJ1-2
d_call: .
v_call: TRBV7-2
cdr3_aa: CASSTRGWGYGYTF
cdr3_nt: TGTGCCAGCAGCACCAGGGGATGGGGCTATGGCTACACCTTC